Listed below are T cell receptor beta chains from one sample, sequenced in a study of cytomegalovirus exposure and HLA in healthy donors. Assay: immunoSEQ multiplex PCR; the TCRdb copy retains only in-frame clones and omits some. This sample has about 170,000 clones, with 80% to 90% found just once. Sequenced input: PBMCs. The receptors were sampled from a male donor in good health and CMV-seronegative. CDR3s leave out the opening cysteine and the closing phenylalanine or tryptophan. Fields, in order: J gene, V gene, clone size, CDR3 protein. The size field is filled for only some rows; it gives once, few, many or a size class.

j_gene: TRBJ1-2
v_gene: TRBV9
abundance: NA
CDR3aa: ASSVASGYGYT

j_gene: TRBJ2-2
v_gene: TRBV28
abundance: NA
CDR3aa: ASSLFGSGVPNTGELF

j_gene: TRBJ1-1
v_gene: TRBV11-2
abundance: NA
CDR3aa: ASSPLRGRPEAF

j_gene: TRBJ2-7
v_gene: TRBV7-7
abundance: NA
CDR3aa: ASSIGEAKGQGSSYEQY

j_gene: TRBJ2-5
v_gene: TRBV5-4
abundance: NA
CDR3aa: ASSWGFETQY

j_gene: TRBJ1-5
v_gene: TRBV7-8
abundance: NA
CDR3aa: ASSRDREYQPQH

j_gene: TRBJ1-2
v_gene: TRBV27
abundance: few
CDR3aa: ASSLRAGYGYT

j_gene: TRBJ1-4
v_gene: TRBV4-3
abundance: once
CDR3aa: ASSQDHIRGINEKLF

j_gene: TRBJ2-7
v_gene: TRBV4-3
abundance: once
CDR3aa: ASSQGDRGNEQY

j_gene: TRBJ2-1
v_gene: TRBV5-6
abundance: NA
CDR3aa: ASSLGGSHNEQF

j_gene: TRBJ2-2
v_gene: TRBV14
abundance: NA
CDR3aa: ASSPDRARTGELF

j_gene: TRBJ2-7
v_gene: TRBV9
abundance: NA
CDR3aa: ASSADVPGQGISYEQY

j_gene: TRBJ1-3
v_gene: TRBV4-1
abundance: NA
CDR3aa: ASSPEGALLGGTGENTIY

j_gene: NA
v_gene: TRBV30
abundance: NA
CDR3aa: AWNKDRGLDEQY

j_gene: TRBJ2-6
v_gene: TRBV7-6
abundance: once
CDR3aa: ASSRAALAGPAGANVLT

j_gene: TRBJ2-1
v_gene: TRBV5-4
abundance: NA
CDR3aa: ASSPPTSGNRAYNEQF

j_gene: TRBJ1-2
v_gene: TRBV5-4
abundance: few
CDR3aa: ASSLRRVGGYT

j_gene: TRBJ2-5
v_gene: TRBV4-3
abundance: NA
CDR3aa: ASSQDVAEETQY

j_gene: TRBJ1-1
v_gene: TRBV7-3
abundance: NA
CDR3aa: ASNPGGRNTEAF

j_gene: TRBJ2-7
v_gene: TRBV7-9
abundance: NA
CDR3aa: ASSLTSGGGEQY

j_gene: TRBJ2-4
v_gene: TRBV4-1
abundance: NA
CDR3aa: ASSQGRLAGGPAKNIQY

j_gene: TRBJ2-7
v_gene: TRBV5-1
abundance: NA
CDR3aa: ASSKERGVSYEQY

j_gene: TRBJ2-5
v_gene: TRBV5-6
abundance: NA
CDR3aa: ASSLVGTGGVETQY

j_gene: TRBJ2-3
v_gene: TRBV7-2
abundance: NA
CDR3aa: ASSWAGGTDTQY

j_gene: TRBJ2-7
v_gene: TRBV4-3
abundance: few
CDR3aa: ASSQMAGTASYEQY

j_gene: TRBJ2-1
v_gene: TRBV30
abundance: NA
CDR3aa: AWSVGRSEQF

j_gene: TRBJ1-4
v_gene: TRBV28
abundance: NA
CDR3aa: ASAGTGGANEKLF

j_gene: TRBJ2-7
v_gene: TRBV7-2
abundance: NA
CDR3aa: ASSLLGRGSYEQY